This T cell receptor beta chain emerged from a study of T cells in localized non-small cell lung cancer. General study points: Prolonged overall survival went with higher T cell density in the blood. Adjacent lung exhibited a median of around 60 among the 100 most abundant tumor clones. Investigators sequenced only a single tumor region, leaving heterogeneity possible. T cell clonality was highest in uninvolved adjacent lung, above tumor.

In regard to this clone: Its target is not known.

The V end lost 1 base, the J end lost 2 bases, and 9 bases lay between the germline ends. The CDR3 is made up of 16 amino acids. Germline CDR1 reads MNHNS; CDR2 reads SASEGT. Profiling relied on immunoSEQ multiplex PCR, and the TCRdb table lists in-frame clones only, not all of them. The sample includes about 36,000 clones, around nine tenths of them seen just once. The starting material was peripheral blood, obtained before any cancer treatment. The receptor comes from a woman between 35 and 70 years old with stage I lung adenocarcinoma. The chain has TRBV6-1 and TRBJ2-6, with D tentatively TRBD2 (5 bases). The CDR3 region has the DNA TGTGCCAGCAGTGAAGGTTACGGGGCTGGGGCCAACGTCCTGACTTTC. Its translation: CASSEGYGAGANVLTF.